This passage covers 14 T cell receptor beta chains from one sample sequenced in a study of blood T cell repertoires in COVID-19. This table comes from immunoSEQ multiplex PCR, and its TCRdb copy is limited to in-frame clones, with some not included. The data contain tens of thousands of clones, about 85% of them singletons. The sequencing sample was made of peripheral blood. Source of these receptors: a man aged 80 or over with acute or convalescent COVID-19.

V usage is TRBV7-3 and J usage is TRBJ1-2, with D unclear. With 2 bases removed from V and 4 bases from J, the gap between germline ends came to 8 bases. CDR3 length: 13 residues. CDR1 and CDR2 from the germline V gene are SGHTA and FQGTGA. In DNA, the CDR3 is TGTGCCAGCAGCTTAGACATTATCTATGGCTACACCTTC. Translation: CASSLDIIYGYTF.

The chain employs TRBV5-5 and TRBJ2-7; 7 positions match TRBD1. The ends lost 0 bases at V and 3 bases at J; junction bases unmatched: 6. The CDR3 contains 15 residues. Germline CDR1 reads SGHKS; CDR2 reads YYEKEE (reference sequence). CDR3 protein: CASSLEGQSLYEQYF. In DNA form, the CDR3 reads TGTGCCAGCAGCTTGGAGGGACAGTCCCTCTACGAGCAGTACTTC.

The chain is built from TRBV24-1 and TRBJ2-2, with 14 bases lining up with TRBD2. V trimming: 5 bases; J trimming: 5 bases; junction bases outside the gene matches: 12. Germline V gene sequence: CDR1 KGHDR, CDR2 SFDVKD. The CDR3 is 19 amino acids. The CDR3 DNA reads as TGTGCCACCAGTGCCTCTAGGGGGACTAGCGGGAGTAGAACCGGGGAGCTGTTTTTT. It yields the protein CATSASRGTSGSRTGELFF.

The V call is TRBV3-1 (or the pseudogene TRBV3-2), the J call TRBJ2-7, with D unresolved. CDR3 size: 13 residues. CDR1 and CDR2 (germline): LGHDT, YNNKEL (reference sequence). The V end was cut by 1 base, the J end by 3 bases, with 7 bases between. The DNA for the CDR3 is TGTGCCAGCAGCCAAGCGTTCAGCTACGAGCAGTACTTC. Its protein product is CASSQAFSYEQYF.

This clone has only one observation. The gene calls are TRBV7-2 and TRBJ1-1, with TRBD1 identical over 7 bases. The CDR3 contains 14 residues. Germline CDR1 reads SGHTA; CDR2 reads FQGNSA. Unmatched junction bases numbered 5, after V lost 3 bases and J lost 4 bases. The CDR3 nucleotides are TGTGCCAGCAGCTTGGACAGGAGGGGCACTGAAGCTTTCTTT. The encoded protein is CASSLDRRGTEAFF.

V is TRBV20-1 and J is TRBJ2-7, with 8 bases identical to TRBD1. V lost 3 bases to trimming and J lost 4 bases; unmatched junction nucleotides: 8. CDR3 length: 14 residues. Germline loops: CDR1 DFQATT, CDR2 SNEGSKA (reference sequence). CDR3 amino acids: CSASSGQGLYEQYF. The DNA of the CDR3 is TGCAGTGCTAGTTCAGGACAGGGTTTATACGAGCAGTACTTC.

The chain links TRBV12-3 or TRBV12-4 to TRBJ2-7; the D gene is possibly TRBD1 (5 bases). V gave up 2 bases and J gave up 2 bases, with 7 bases separating them. The CDR3 length is 13 residues. CDR3 protein: CASSLQQAYEQYF. CDR3 nucleotide sequence: TGTGCCAGCAGTTTACAACAGGCCTACGAGCAGTACTTC.

The genes are TRBV19 and TRBJ1-1, with D maybe TRBD1 (5 bases). From germline, CDR1 is LNHDA and CDR2 SQIVND (reference sequence). V was pared by 2 bases and J by 4 bases, with 11 bases between. The length of the CDR3 is 14 residues. The CDR3 loop is CASSITRAGTEAFF. The CDR3, as DNA: TGTGCCAGTAGTATAACCAGGGCAGGCACTGAAGCTTTCTTT.

This clone occurred a few times. The chain combines TRBV5-4 with TRBJ2-7, with 8 bases identical to TRBD1. The V segment lost 5 bases and the J segment 3 bases; nucleotides outside the gene matches: 4. The CDR3 sequence is 13 residues long. Looked up from germline, CDR1 is SGHNT and CDR2 is YYREEE (reference sequence). Here the CDR3 reads CASSGRGLYEQYF. The CDR3 region has the DNA TGTGCCAGCAGTGGCAGGGGGCTCTACGAGCAGTACTTC.

The chain's CDR3 is CASSKGTGANYGYTF. CDR3 DNA: TGTGCCAGCAGCAAAGGGACAGGAGCTAACTATGGCTACACCTTC. The gene calls are TRBV3-1 (or the pseudogene TRBV3-2) and TRBJ1-2; 8 positions agree with TRBD1. After removal of 5 bases from V and 0 bases from J, the junction contained 5 bases not matched to a gene. The germline V gene encodes CDR1 LGHDT and CDR2 YNNKEL (reference sequence). This CDR3 comprises 15 residues.

V is TRBV10-2 and J is TRBJ1-3, with TRBD1 matching 10 bases. Trimming cost V 6 bases and J 2 bases; bases outside gene matches: 10. The CDR3 loop spans 17 amino acids. Germline CDR1 is WSHSY and CDR2 is SAAADI. The CDR3 nucleotides read TGCGCCAGCAGGAATGTCCCGGGACAGGGGACTGGAAACACCATATATTTT. Translating it yields CASRNVPGQGTGNTIYF.

The J gene is TRBJ2-3, the V gene TRBV19, with 8 bases matching TRBD1. The germline gives CDR1 LNHDA, CDR2 SQIVND (reference sequence). The CDR3 consists of 14 residues. The V segment lost 8 bases and the J segment 0 bases; nucleotides outside the gene matches: 4. The CDR3 is CASDRTGSTDTQYF. The CDR3 DNA sequence: TGTGCCAGTGACCGGACAGGGAGCACAGATACGCAGTATTTT. The complete variable domain, with remaining parts taken from reference TRBV19 and TRBJ2-3, reads DGGITQSPKYLFRKEGQNVTLSCEQNLNHDAMYWYRQDPGQGLRLIYYSQIVNDFQKGDIAEGYSVSREKKESFPLTVTSAQKNPTAFYLCASDRTGSTDTQYFGPGTRLTVL.

CDR3 DNA: TGTGCCAGCAGCGTAGGTGTAGCGGACCTCACAGATACGCAGTATTTT. Amino acids: CASSVGVADLTDTQYF. This chain connects TRBV9 to TRBJ2-3; possibly TRBD2 for D (6 bases). Germline-derived CDR1 and CDR2 are SGDLS and YYNGEE. This CDR3 has 16 residues. V was clipped by 0 bases and J by 2 bases, with 13 bases between them.

The V gene is TRBV29-1, the J gene TRBJ2-7, with 10 positions matching TRBD1. The V gene's germline CDR1 is SQVTM and CDR2 ANQGSEA. There are 14 residues in the CDR3. V lost 7 bases, J lost 2 bases, and 8 bases stayed unmatched. CDR3 in amino acids: CSAGQGVPPYEQYF. The CDR3 DNA is TGCAGCGCCGGACAGGGGGTTCCACCCTACGAGCAGTACTTC.